This T cell receptor beta chain was found in a study of blood T cell repertoires in COVID-19. Background on the study: The United States, Italy and Spain supplied acute and convalescent COVID-19 samples. PBMCs, B-cell-depleted T cells, or T cells were the source of the cDNA or gDNA that made up the material.

This CDR3 spans 14 amino acids. Germline-derived CDR1 and CDR2 are MNHEY and SVGAGI. Trimming cost V 8 bases and J 2 bases; bases outside gene matches: 7. Authors' methods: Scientists estimated how many nucleated cells there were by amplifying reference gene primers. TCRdb's table, derived via immunoSEQ multiplex PCR, lists solely in-frame clones and lacks some. The V and J calls and clone size were taken over from that table, and D and trimming were inferred from the DNA. Of tens of thousands of clones detected, roughly nine tenths appear once; the ten largest clones hold more than 7%. This TCR was recovered from a woman in her 70s with active COVID-19. The sequenced sample was peripheral blood. The chain recombines TRBV6-5 with TRBJ2-3; 7 bases match TRBD2. The CDR3 here is CASSPSGDTDTQYF. The DNA for the CDR3 is TGTGCCAGCTCGCCGAGCGGGGACACAGATACGCAGTATTTT.